These 2 T cell receptor beta chains were all obtained from the same sample, sequenced in a study of glioma-infiltrating T cells after dendritic cell vaccination. The method was immunoSEQ multiplex PCR; TCRdb's version includes in-frame clones alone and lacks a portion of them. The repertoire holds 70,000 to 100,000 clones, with 83% as singletons. The sample's time point: after dendritic cell vaccination, including at tumor progression/relapse. The source material was blood, sampled after dendritic cell vaccination. These receptors were obtained from a human donor with glioblastoma.

The chain joins TRBV2 to TRBJ2-3, with D unresolved. V lost 8 bases, J lost 4 bases, and 10 bases lay in between. This CDR3 has 12 amino acids. Germline V gene lookup returns CDR1 SNHLY and CDR2 FYNNEI. CDR3 sequence (DNA): TGTGCCAGCCTATCTTTCTCAGATACGCAGTATTTT. Its protein product is CASLSFSDTQYF.

The chain joins TRBV6-6 to TRBJ2-1, with D unclear. CDR1 is MNHNY and CDR2 is SVGAGI in the germline V gene (reference sequence). Between the trimmed V and J ends, which lost 2 bases and 12 bases, there was a span of 8 bases. This CDR3 has 11 residues. The CDR3 DNA reads TGTGCCAGCAGTTACGGGCAGCTGCAGTTCTTC. The encoded protein is CASSYGQLQFF.